The rows below give T cell receptor beta chains drawn from one sample of a study of blood T cells in healthy people across ages. From the 5' RACE reads, TCRdb called clonotypes with MiXCR, one entry per CDR3 protein. The sample contains some 1.6 million distinct CDR3 sequences, roughly 32% of which appear only once. Material for sequencing was blood. These receptor sequences come from a young woman in good health. Both conserved end residues are part of each CDR3. The D gene is left open where the match is weak. Clone size is given for some rows only: seen once, a few or many times, or a class if the clone is expanded.

TRBD1 TRBJ1-2 TRBV24-1 . TGTGCCACCAGTGATCCGGGACAGGGTCCTGGCTACACCTTC CATSDPGQGPGYTF
. TRBJ1-2 TRBV4-2 few TGTGCCAGCAGCCAAGAGCAACGGCAGGGCTACACCTTC CASSQEQRQGYTF
TRBD2 TRBJ2-4 TRBV3-1 . TGTGCCAGCAGCCGAATAACAAAGCCTCTGTTGAGTGGTAGCGGGAATGAAAACATTCAGTACTTC CASSRITKPLLSGSGNENIQYF
TRBD1 TRBJ2-1 TRBV24-1 . TGTGCCACCAGTGAAGCAGGACAGGGAAGGGGTAGGACCTACAATGAGCAGTTCTTC CATSEAGQGRGRTYNEQFF
. TRBJ2-6 TRBV29-1 few TGCAGCGTTGAAGAGGGAAGGGCTGGGGCCAACGTCCTGACTTTC CSVEEGRAGANVLTF
TRBD2 TRBJ2-7 TRBV12-3/TRBV12-4 . TGTGCCGGCAGTTTACTAGCGGGAGTGTTCGGGGACGAGCAGTACTTC CAGSLLAGVFGDEQYF
. TRBJ1-1 TRBV4-1 . TGCGCCAGCAGCCAAGTCGGAGGCGGGGGCTGGAACACTGAAGCTTTCTTT CASSQVGGGGWNTEAFF
. TRBJ2-1 TRBV20-1 . TGCAGTGTTGGCCCCACGGGACAAGGACAATACAATGAGCAGTTCTTC CSVGPTGQGQYNEQFF
TRBD1 TRBJ2-7 TRBV4-1 . TGCGCCAGCAGCTCTGGGACAGCCGACGAGCAGTACTTC CASSSGTADEQYF
TRBD2 TRBJ2-5 TRBV9 few TGTGCCAGCAGCGTAGGGGGACTAGCGGGGGGGGAGACCCAGTACTTC CASSVGGLAGGETQYF
. TRBJ1-1 TRBV29-1 . TGCAGCGTTGAGGGGCGGTACACTGAAGCTTTCTTT CSVEGRYTEAFF
. TRBJ1-1 TRBV20-1 few TGCAGTGCTAGAGATAGCCGGGGGGGCCCAGGGAACACTGAAGCTTTCTTT CSARDSRGGPGNTEAFF
. TRBJ2-1 TRBV6-6 . TGTGCCAGCAGTTACCGCGCCGACAGTAATGAGCAGTTCTTC CASSYRADSNEQFF
. TRBJ1-2 TRBV3-1 . TGTGCCAGCAGCCAAGGGGCGCGGGGAATGAACTATGGCTACACCTTC CASSQGARGMNYGYTF
. TRBJ1-2 TRBV5-1 . TGCGCCAGCAGCTTGGGGGAAAAGAAACAAGGCCACACCTTC CASSLGEKKQGHTF
. TRBJ1-1 TRBV5-5 few TGTGCCAGCAGCCCCTCCCCAAGAGCAGACACTGAAGCTTTCTTT CASSPSPRADTEAFF
TRBD1 TRBJ2-1 TRBV29-1 many TGCAGCGTTGGCCCGACAGGGGACAATGAGCAGTTCTTC CSVGPTGDNEQFF
TRBD1 TRBJ2-5 TRBV20-1 many TGCAGTGCTAGCGACAGGGTAGAGACCCAGTACTTC CSASDRVETQYF
TRBD2 TRBJ2-7 TRBV20-1 . TGCTCGTCTAAGGGTTTAGCGGGCCCCGGCGAGCAGTACTTC CSSKGLAGPGEQYF
TRBD2 TRBJ2-1 TRBV5-1 . TGCGCCAGCAGCTGGGGCGGGAGATCTATGGTTGAGCAGTTCTTC CASSWGGRSMVEQFF
TRBD2 TRBJ2-1 TRBV4-1 . TGCGCCAGCAGCCAAGATCGGGCTAGCGGGGTAGGTGATGAGCAGTTCTTC CASSQDRASGVGDEQFF
. TRBJ2-3 TRBV6-5 . TGTGCCTGTCAAGGGGACGGCGGGCAGTATTTT CACQGDGGQYF
TRBD2 TRBJ2-5 TRBV14 few TGTGCCAGCAGCCCTGGCCCGCGGGGGAACTACCAAGAGACCCAGTACTTC CASSPGPRGNYQETQYF
. TRBJ1-2 TRBV7-2 many TGTGCCAGCAGCCCTCAGGGGCGATACTATGGCTACACCTTC CASSPQGRYYGYTF
. TRBJ2-5 TRBV20-1 . TGCAGTGCTAGATGGGACAAACAAGAGACCCAGTACTTC CSARWDKQETQYF
TRBD2 TRBJ2-5 TRBV6-2/TRBV6-3 . TGTGCCAGCAGTTCCGCCGGGACTAGCAGCCAAGAGGCCCAGTACTTC CASSSAGTSSQEAQYF
TRBD1 TRBJ2-1 TRBV3-1 . TGTGCCAGCAGCGGACAGGCCAATGAGCCGTTCTTC CASSGQANEPFF
. TRBJ2-7 TRBV5-6 . TGTGCCAGCAGCTTGGCCTTAGGGCAGAGAACCTACGAGCAGTACTTC CASSLALGQRTYEQYF
TRBD2 TRBJ2-5 TRBV7-3 . TGTGCCAGCAGCTTACGGGCGGGGGACCAAGAGACCCAGTACTTC CASSLRAGDQETQYF
. TRBJ1-1 TRBV6-1 . TGTGCCAGCAGTGAATCACAGCCGGTAGGTGAAGCTTTCTTT CASSESQPVGEAFF
. TRBJ2-6 TRBV4-2 . TGTGCCAGCAGCCAAGAAACATCTGGGGCCAACGTCCTGACTTTC CASSQETSGANVLTF
. TRBJ2-3 TRBV7-3 . TGTGCCAGCAGCATTCAAGCGGCTAGCGAGACAAACACAGGTACGCAGTATTTT CASSIQAASETNTGTQYF
TRBD2 TRBJ2-1 TRBV18 . TGTGCCAGCTCACCGGGGACTAGTTCCGTCTACAATGAGCAGTTCTTC CASSPGTSSVYNEQFF
TRBD1 TRBJ2-5 TRBV27 . TGTGCCAGTAAGACAGGGGGTGGTGAGCAGTACTTC CASKTGGGEQYF
TRBD2 TRBJ2-7 TRBV30 few TGTGCCTGGAGACGTAGCGGGGGCCTCTCCTACGAGCAGTACTTC CAWRRSGGLSYEQYF
. TRBJ2-6 TRBV5-1 few TGCGCCAGCAGCTTTGAAAACAGGGCATCGATTGCCAACGTCCTGACTTTC CASSFENRASIANVLTF
TRBD1 TRBJ2-7 TRBV20-1 . TGCAGTGTTGCCCCCGGGACAGGGGGCGGCGAGCAGTACTTC CSVAPGTGGGEQYF
TRBD2 TRBJ2-1 TRBV20-1 . TGCAGTGCTACCCTAGCGGACGCGTCCCACAATGAGCAGTTCTTC CSATLADASHNEQFF
TRBD1 TRBJ1-4 TRBV6-2/TRBV6-3 . TGTGCCAGCAGGTTCAGTCCCGAGACAGGGCCCGGTGAAAAACTGTTTTTT CASRFSPETGPGEKLFF
TRBD1 TRBJ1-2 TRBV28 few TGTGCCAGCACCCCGACAGGACAGGGGCGCGGTGGCTACACCTTC CASTPTGQGRGGYTF
. TRBJ2-2 TRBV25-1 . TGTGCCAGCGGACCGACAGTTAGCACCGGGGAGCTGTTTTTT CASGPTVSTGELFF
. TRBJ2-1 TRBV10-3 few TGTGCCATCAGTGAGTCGGGAACCTACAATGAGCAGTTCTTC CAISESGTYNEQFF
. TRBJ2-7 TRBV20-1 . TGCAGTGCTAGGATCGACAGGAGGTCCGAGCAGTACTTC CSARIDRRSEQYF
. TRBJ1-5 TRBV20-1 . TGCAGTGCTAGAGACGGGACTTCGAGCAATCAGCCCCAGCATTTT CSARDGTSSNQPQHF
. TRBJ2-1 TRBV18 few TGTGCCAGCTCACCACCGAGGGGGCGGGAGCCTTACAATGAGCAGTTCTTC CASSPPRGREPYNEQFF
TRBD2 TRBJ2-5 TRBV5-6 . TGTGCCAGCAGCACAGAGCGGGAGTGGGAGACCCAGTACTTC CASSTEREWETQYF
TRBD2 TRBJ2-1 TRBV5-6 . TGTGCCAGCAGCCTTATGAGCGGGGGGGGCAGGGCCTACAACGAGCAGTTCTTC CASSLMSGGGRAYNEQFF
. TRBJ2-5 TRBV5-5 . TGTGCCAGCAGCTTGGACCGGGACACCCACCGAGAGACCCAGTACTTC CASSLDRDTHRETQYF
TRBD1 TRBJ1-2 TRBV7-9 . TGTGCCAGCAGCCCGACAGGGCAGCAGACTAACTATGGCTACACCTTC CASSPTGQQTNYGYTF
. TRBJ1-2 TRBV10-3 . TGTGCCATCAGTGAACCCGGATCCGGCTATGGCTACACCTTC CAISEPGSGYGYTF
. TRBJ2-7 TRBV30 few TGTGCCTGGGGATCGACCCCCCTCGAGCAGTACTTC CAWGSTPLEQYF
. TRBJ1-2 TRBV4-1 . TGCGCCAGCAGCCAAGCTCCGGGCAGGGGTTATGGCTACACCTTC CASSQAPGRGYGYTF
. TRBJ1-5 TRBV28 . TGTGCCAGCAGTCTCCGGGATTATTACCCAAATCAGCCCCAGCATTTT CASSLRDYYPNQPQHF
. TRBJ2-3 TRBV28 . TGTGCCAGCAGTTTAAGTGGGAATCTTTATACGCAGTATTTT CASSLSGNLYTQYF